The entry that follows covers one T cell receptor beta chain sequence. Antigen specificity is unknown. Looked up from germline, CDR1 is MNHNY and CDR2 is SVGAGI (reference sequence). This CDR3 region has 13 residues. V dropped 4 bases and J dropped 3 bases, with 8 bases sitting between them. Method: immunoSEQ multiplex PCR; TCRdb's copy keeps in-frame clones and lacks some. The sample lists around 2.3 million clones, 90% to 96% occurring once. These data are taken from a study of shared clonotypes between healthy human individuals. Study-wide findings and caveats: Relative to memory subsets, naive subsets generally showed larger estimated richness.

J is TRBJ2-3 and V is TRBV6-6; no firm D call. The TCR comes from a man aged 18-30 years in good health. The sample was naive CD4+ T cells sorted from blood. The subset: CD45RA+ positively selected. The CDR3 loop is CASSLAATDTQYF. The CDR3 region has the DNA TGTGCCAGCAGTTTGGCCGCGACAGATACGCAGTATTTT.